This TCR beta chain was documented in a study of early T cells in non-severe SARS-CoV-2 infection. Study-level information: Bulk RNA isolated from unsorted whole blood underwent sequencing; chains were not paired.

This clonotype has only a few counts. This may be a read error, as it is one base from a much larger clone. The CDR3 is 14 amino acids. Germline V gene data show CDR1 as ENHRY and CDR2 as SYGVKD. Individual cDNA molecules each received unique molecular identifiers attached to them. TCRdb re-analysed the 5' RACE reads in MiXCR, keeping a single row per CDR3 protein. The sample has 27,000 or so distinct CDR3 sequences; roughly 3% are singletons. The TCR was taken from an adult who was a healthcare worker with PCR-confirmed SARS-CoV-2 infection or an uninfected control (not recorded which). This chain joins TRBV10-3 and TRBJ2-7; TRBD2 might be the D (6 bases). Sample: whole blood. The CDR3 region is CTISESAGSGEQYV. The CDR3 bases are TGTACCATCAGTGAGTCGGCGGGGAGCGGCGAGCAGTACGTC.